This T cell receptor beta chain was recovered during a study of post-analysis software for immune sequencing data. Study-level results: Patients used about five TRBV segments, including TRBV5-6, TRBV5-1 and TRBV20-1, more often than controls.

CDR1 is MNHNS, CDR2 SASEGT, per germline. Trimming removed 4 bases at V and 8 bases at J, with 15 bases between. The CDR3 runs 14 residues. Incorporated into the TCR beta cDNA libraries were unique molecular identifiers, which served to reduce PCR and sequencing biases. A population of roughly 0.85 to 11 million T cells gave rise to about half a million cDNA molecules. MiXCR, run by TCRdb on the PCR reads, gives a single entry per CDR3 protein. The sample holds around 710,000 distinct CDR3 sequences; more than 45% are singletons and the top ten take over 4.5%. This clonotype was detected only a few times. Its antigen is as yet unknown.

The chain couples TRBV6-1 to TRBJ2-1; D might be TRBD2 (5 bases). This clonotype was sampled from a girl under 18 with multiple sclerosis. The sample consisted of blood. As DNA, the CDR3 is TGTGCCAGCAGTGTTGCCACGGGGTCGCATGAGCAGTTCTTC. Translation gives CASSVATGSHEQFF.